This entry lists 5 T cell receptor beta chains sequenced from one sample in a study of cytomegalovirus exposure and HLA in healthy donors. Sequenced by immunoSEQ multiplex PCR; TCRdb stores in-frame clones only, minus some. Here the sample spans roughly 280,000 clones, 65% to 90% being singletons. The material sequenced was PBMCs. The receptors were sampled from a woman between 18 and 30 years old in good health and CMV-seronegative.

The chain is built from TRBV5-6 and TRBJ2-5; weak D call: TRBD1 (6 bases). Trimming took off 0 bases at V and 3 bases at J, with 12 bases between the two ends. CDR1 SGHDT and CDR2 YYEEEE come from the germline V gene. This CDR3 is built from 15 residues. Here the CDR3 reads CASSLVGQQKETQYF. The CDR3 DNA is TGTGCCAGCAGCTTGGTCGGACAGCAGAAAGAGACCCAGTACTTC.

The chain employs TRBV28 and TRBJ1-2; the D gene is possibly TRBD1 (5 bases). The CDR3 spans 18 residues. CDR1 and CDR2 from the germline V gene are MDHEN and SYDVKM. The germline V and J ends were trimmed by 4 bases and 4 bases, with 25 bases remaining between them. CDR3 sequence (DNA): TGTGCCAGCAGTTCCTCGGGGGAGGGCGACATAGTTGTCTATGGCTACACCTTC. Translation: CASSSSGEGDIVVYGYTF.

The rearrangement links TRBV13 to TRBJ1-1, with a tentative D call TRBD1 (6 bases). V dropped 4 bases and J dropped 4 bases, with 10 bases sitting between them. CDR1 PRHDT and CDR2 FYEKMQ come from the germline V gene (reference sequence). This CDR3 has 13 amino acids. The CDR3 is CASSSTGSTEAFF. The CDR3 DNA reads TGTGCCAGCAGCTCAACAGGGTCCACTGAAGCTTTCTTT.

The chain links TRBV6-5 to TRBJ2-7, with D maybe TRBD2 (7 bases). Germline CDR1 is MNHEY and CDR2 is SVGAGI. This CDR3 region has 15 residues. With 6 bases removed from V and 2 bases from J, the gap between germline ends came to 17 bases. In DNA form, the CDR3 reads TGTGCCAGCAGACGCAGCGGGACATCCCCCTACGAGCAGTACTTC. This translates into CASRRSGTSPYEQYF.

In this sample, this clone turned up a few times. The chain is built from TRBV10-2 and TRBJ2-7; 13 nucleotides agree with TRBD2. The CDR3 consists of 15 residues. From germline, CDR1 is WSHSY and CDR2 SAAADI. Trimming took 6 bases from V and 4 from J; bases not matched to a gene: 6. This chain's CDR3 is CASSGLAGERYEQYF. CDR3 bases: TGCGCCAGCAGCGGACTAGCGGGAGAGCGGTACGAGCAGTACTTC.